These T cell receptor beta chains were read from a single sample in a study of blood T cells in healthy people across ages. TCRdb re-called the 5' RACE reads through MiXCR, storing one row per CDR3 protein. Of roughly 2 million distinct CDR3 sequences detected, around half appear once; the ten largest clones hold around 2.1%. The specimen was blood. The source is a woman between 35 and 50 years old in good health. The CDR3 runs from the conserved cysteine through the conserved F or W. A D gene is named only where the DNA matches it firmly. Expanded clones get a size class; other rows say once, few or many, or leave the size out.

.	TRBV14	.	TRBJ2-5	CASSQDLRGDQETQYF	TGTGCCAGCAGCCAAGATCTTAGGGGGGACCAAGAGACCCAGTACTTC
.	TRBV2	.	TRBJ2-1	CASSHSSASYNEQFF	TGTGCCAGCAGTCATAGTTCAGCTTCCTACAATGAGCAGTTCTTC
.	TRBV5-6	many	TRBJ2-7	CASSLVSGTSYEQYF	TGTGCCAGCAGCTTGGTTAGCGGAACCTCCTACGAGCAGTACTTC
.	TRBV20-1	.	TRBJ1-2	CSADLREPLNYGYTF	TGCAGTGCTGATCTCAGGGAACCCCTTAACTATGGCTACACCTTC
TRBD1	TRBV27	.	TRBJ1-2	CDSSQLQGVDYGYTF	TGTGACAGCAGTCAATTGCAGGGGGTAGACTATGGCTACACCTTC
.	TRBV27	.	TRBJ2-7	CASSVRGNNEQYF	TGTGCCAGCAGTGTACGGGGGAATAACGAGCAGTACTTC
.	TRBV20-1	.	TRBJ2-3	CSARPMAGPSTDTQYF	TGCAGTGCTAGACCTATGGCGGGACCAAGCACAGATACGCAGTATTTT
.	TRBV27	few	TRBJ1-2	CASSLVASRGYTF	TGTGCCAGCAGTTTGGTGGCGTCAAGGGGCTACACCTTC
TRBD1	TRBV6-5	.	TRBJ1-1	CASSLPGTAEAFF	TGTGCCAGCAGTCTGCCCGGGACAGCAGAAGCTTTCTTT
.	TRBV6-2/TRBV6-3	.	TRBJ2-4	CASSPHVPGDITVGSKNIQYF	TGTGCCAGCAGCCCGCATGTCCCGGGGGACATCACGGTCGGTAGCAAAAACATTCAGTACTTC
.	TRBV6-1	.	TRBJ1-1	CASSERRRANTEAFF	TGTGCCAGCAGTGAAAGGCGTCGGGCGAACACTGAAGCTTTCTTT
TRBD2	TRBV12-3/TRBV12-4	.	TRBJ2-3	CASNPDSGGAEDTQYF	TGTGCCAGCAATCCAGATAGCGGGGGGGCGGAAGATACGCAGTATTTT
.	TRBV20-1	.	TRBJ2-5	CSAREARGLYQETQYF	TGCAGTGCTAGAGAGGCGAGGGGACTGTACCAAGAGACCCAGTACTTC
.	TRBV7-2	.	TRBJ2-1	CASSLMRSRLGNEQFF	TGTGCCAGCAGCTTAATGCGGTCCCGTCTAGGCAATGAGCAGTTCTTC
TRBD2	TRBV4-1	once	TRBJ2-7	CASSQSYSGYNEQYF	TGCGCCAGCAGCCAATCATATAGCGGGTACAATGAGCAGTACTTC
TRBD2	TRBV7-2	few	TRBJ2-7	CASTSGLAGHEQYF	TGTGCCAGCACCTCGGGACTAGCAGGCCACGAGCAGTACTTC
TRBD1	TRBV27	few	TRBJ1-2	CASSKGTGGEGNYGYTF	TGTGCCAGCAGTAAAGGGACAGGGGGCGAAGGTAACTATGGCTACACCTTC
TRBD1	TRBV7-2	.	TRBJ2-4	CASGLVTTGVKNIQYF	TGTGCCAGCGGCTTAGTGACGACAGGGGTCAAAAACATTCAGTACTTC
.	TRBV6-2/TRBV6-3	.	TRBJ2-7	CASSPNWRVYEQYF	TGTGCCAGCAGCCCCAATTGGAGAGTCTACGAGCAGTACTTC
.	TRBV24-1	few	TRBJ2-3	CATSDSREYVDTQYF	TGTGCCACCAGTGATTCGCGGGAATATGTAGATACGCAGTATTTT
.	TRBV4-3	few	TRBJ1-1	CASSQGLLGGTEAFF	TGCGCCAGCAGCCAAGGGCTCCTGGGGGGTACTGAAGCTTTCTTT
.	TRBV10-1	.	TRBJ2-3	CASGEQGTPSTDTQYF	TGCGCCAGCGGGGAGCAGGGGACGCCTAGCACAGATACGCAGTATTTT
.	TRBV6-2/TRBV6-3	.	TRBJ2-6	CASRPWDKNSGANVLTF	TGTGCCAGCCGGCCCTGGGACAAAAACTCTGGGGCCAACGTCCTGACTTTC
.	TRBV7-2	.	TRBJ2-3	CASSSGFDLLPDTQYF	TGTGCCAGCAGCTCAGGTTTTGATCTACTGCCAGATACGCAGTATTTT
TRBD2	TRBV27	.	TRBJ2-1	CASSEQLAGGGNEQFF	TGTGCCAGCAGTGAACAACTAGCGGGGGGCGGGAATGAGCAGTTCTTC
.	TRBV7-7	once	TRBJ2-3	CASSASLGGTQYF	TGTGCTAGCAGCGCCTCGCTAGGAGGTACGCAGTATTTT
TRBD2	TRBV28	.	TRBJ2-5	CASSLRLAGLEETQYF	TGTGCCAGCAGTCTTCGACTAGCGGGGTTGGAGGAGACCCAGTACTTC
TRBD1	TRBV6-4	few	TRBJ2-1	CASRWTGDHNEQFF	TGTGCCAGCAGATGGACAGGGGACCACAATGAGCAGTTCTTC
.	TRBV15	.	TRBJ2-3	CATSYLLDTQYF	TGTGCCACCAGCTACTTATTGGATACGCAGTATTTT
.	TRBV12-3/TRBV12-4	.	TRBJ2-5	CASTPRRQGLEQYF	TGTGCCAGCACCCCCCGGCGTCAGGGCTTAGAGCAGTACTTC
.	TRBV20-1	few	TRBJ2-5	CSAPQNLPGETQYF	TGCAGTGCTCCCCAGAACCTCCCGGGGGAGACCCAGTACTTC
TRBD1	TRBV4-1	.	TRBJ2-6	CASSRTQTGDRAGANVLTF	TGCGCCAGCAGTCGGACCCAGACAGGGGACAGGGCTGGGGCCAACGTCCTGACTTTC
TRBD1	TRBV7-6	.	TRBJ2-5	CASSWGQGEIETQYF	TGTGCCAGCAGCTGGGGACAGGGCGAAATAGAGACCCAGTACTTC
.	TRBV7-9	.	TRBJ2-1	CASSLTVANNEQFF	TGTGCCAGCAGCTTGACAGTGGCTAACAATGAGCAGTTCTTC
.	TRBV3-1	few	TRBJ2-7	CASSQDGWMRGRYEQYF	TGTGCCAGCAGCCAAGATGGATGGATGAGGGGACGATACGAGCAGTACTTC
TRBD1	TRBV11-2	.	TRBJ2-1	CASSSTETGAFSYNEQFF	TGTGCCAGCAGCTCCACGGAGACAGGGGCTTTCTCCTACAATGAGCAGTTCTTC
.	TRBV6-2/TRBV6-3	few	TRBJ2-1	CASSQVLEYNEQFF	TGTGCCAGCAGCCAGGTCCTCGAGTACAATGAGCAGTTCTTC
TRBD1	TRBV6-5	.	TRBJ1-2	CASSYVALLAGTDDGYTF	TGTGCCAGCAGTTACGTCGCTCTTCTCGCCGGGACAGACGATGGCTACACCTTC
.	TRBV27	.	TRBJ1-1	CASSPQVPLNTEAFF	TGTGCCAGCAGCCCCCAGGTCCCTCTGAACACTGAAGCTTTCTTT
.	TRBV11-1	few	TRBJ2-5	CASSYGGSRVSQYF	TGTGCCAGCAGCTACGGGGGCTCCCGAGTTAGCCAGTACTTC
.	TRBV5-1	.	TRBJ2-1	CASRATTEQFF	TGCGCCAGCAGGGCGACGACTGAGCAGTTCTTC
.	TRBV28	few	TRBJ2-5	CASSFSETYNEQYF	TGTGCCAGCAGTTTCTCAGAGACCTACAATGAGCAGTACTTC
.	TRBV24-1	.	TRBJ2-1	CATSGQAGGGNEQFF	TGTGCCACCAGTGGTCAGGCGGGTGGGGGCAATGAGCAGTTCTTC
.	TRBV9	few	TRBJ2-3	CASSVDFGTDTQYF	TGTGCCAGCAGCGTAGATTTCGGCACAGATACGCAGTATTTT
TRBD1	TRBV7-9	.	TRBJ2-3	CASSSPRGQIITSSTDTQYF	TGTGCCAGCAGCTCGCCTCGGGGACAGATTATTACGTCTAGCACAGATACGCAGTATTTT
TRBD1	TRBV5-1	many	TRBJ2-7	CASSLLGQGGYEQYF	TGCGCCAGCAGCTTACTCGGACAGGGAGGCTACGAGCAGTACTTC